A selection of T cell receptor beta chains follows, all from one sample in a study of shared clonotypes between healthy human individuals. Some clones are missing from TCRdb's copy, which holds only in-frame ones; the method was immunoSEQ multiplex PCR. The data show roughly 700,000 clones, less than 95% seen once. Material: memory CD8+ T cells from PBMCs. The receptors here all came from a young man in good health. Some clones in this sample may be carry-over from other donors' samples. Both conserved end residues are part of each CDR3. The D gene is left open where the match is weak. Clone sizes are given selectively: once, few, many, or a class where the clone is expanded.

d_call	clone_size	j_call	v_call	cdr3_length	cdr3_aa	cdr3_nt
-	-	TRBJ2-1	TRBV9	14	CASSTTEAYNEQFF	TGTGCCAGCAGCACGACAGAAGCTTACAATGAGCAGTTCTTC
-	-	TRBJ2-7	TRBV27	13	CASSLRDSHEQYF	TGTGCCAGCAGTTTACGGGACTCCCACGAGCAGTACTTC
-	-	TRBJ1-5	TRBV28	15	CASSLTQDVSQPQHF	TGTGCCAGCAGTTTAACGCAGGATGTGAGTCAGCCCCAGCATTTT
TRBD2	-	TRBJ2-7	TRBV6-5	16	CASSYAEGLASYEQYF	TGTGCCAGCAGTTACGCCGAGGGACTAGCGAGCTACGAGCAGTACTTC
-	-	TRBJ2-7	TRBV4-1	15	CASSQGGGVTYEQYF	TGCGCCAGCAGCCAAGGGGGTGGAGTCACCTACGAGCAGTACTTC
-	-	TRBJ1-1	TRBV30	14	CAAYLPRRGTEAFF	TGTGCCGCTTACCTTCCCCGACGGGGCACTGAAGCTTTCTTT
-	-	TRBJ1-2	TRBV7-2	14	CASTLVLFQYGYTF	TGTGCCAGCACCTTAGTATTATTCCAGTATGGCTACACCTTC
TRBD1	-	TRBJ2-7	TRBV6-6	14	CASRNRDSVYEQYF	TGTGCCAGCAGAAACCGGGACAGCGTCTACGAGCAGTACTTC
-	-	TRBJ2-2	TRBV27	12	CASSLRAGELFF	TGTGCCAGCAGTTTAAGGGCCGGGGAGCTGTTTTTT
-	few	TRBJ2-5	TRBV6-1	15	CASSEQGGFQETQYF	TGTGCCAGCAGTGAACAGGGTGGCTTCCAAGAGACCCAGTACTTC
TRBD1	-	TRBJ2-2	TRBV13	17	CASSSPGQGGAGGELFF	TGTGCCAGCAGCTCCCCGGGACAAGGGGGCGCGGGCGGGGAGCTGTTTTTT
-	-	TRBJ2-7	TRBV7-8	18	CASTNPPTGVSSSYEQYF	TGTGCCAGCACCAATCCCCCTACCGGGGTGTCGAGCTCCTACGAGCAGTACTTC
-	-	TRBJ1-1	TRBV7-9	13	CASSPTMNTEAFF	TGTGCCAGCAGCCCGACCATGAACACTGAAGCTTTCTTT
-	-	TRBJ1-1	TRBV6-5	15	CASSPENGKNTEAFF	TGTGCCAGCAGTCCGGAAAATGGGAAGAACACTGAAGCTTTCTTT
-	-	TRBJ2-5	TRBV7-8	14	CASSLKANQETQYF	TGTGCCAGCAGCTTAAAAGCTAATCAAGAGACCCAGTACTTC
TRBD1	-	TRBJ2-7	TRBV10-3	15	CAISDTGQGGYEQYF	TGTGCCATCAGTGATACAGGACAGGGAGGCTACGAGCAGTACTTC
TRBD2	-	TRBJ2-3	TRBV19	21	CASRDHPGLAAIFSSTDTQYF	TGTGCCAGTAGGGATCATCCGGGACTAGCGGCAATTTTTTCTAGCACAGATACGCAGTATTTT
TRBD1	-	TRBJ2-7	TRBV7-9	15	CASRSGQAPSYEQYF	TGTGCCAGCAGATCGGGACAGGCCCCCTCCTACGAGCAGTACTTC
TRBD1	-	TRBJ2-1	TRBV2	19	CASSERAGGRESSYNEQFF	TGTGCCAGCAGTGAAAGGGCAGGGGGCAGGGAGAGCTCCTACAATGAGCAGTTCTTC
-	-	TRBJ1-5	TRBV11-2	17	CASTCTSGPGICQPQHF	TGTGCCAGCACCTGTACGTCCGGCCCAGGGATCTGCCAGCCCCAGCATTTT
TRBD1	-	TRBJ2-2	TRBV28	17	CASSTVAGTGWNGELFF	TGTGCCAGCAGTACCGTCGCCGGGACAGGGTGGAACGGGGAGCTGTTTTTT
-	few	TRBJ1-1	TRBV7-9	12	CAGTTGNTEAFF	TGTGCCGGGACGACGGGGAACACTGAAGCTTTCTTT
-	-	TRBJ2-7	TRBV28	12	CASIGQAYEQYF	TGTGCCAGCATCGGGCAGGCCTACGAGCAGTACTTC
TRBD1	-	TRBJ2-7	TRBV27	15	CASSSGTGSSYEQYF	TGTGCCAGCAGTTCCGGGACAGGGAGCTCCTACGAGCAGTACTTC
-	-	TRBJ2-1	TRBV7-2	15	CASSPGGGHYNEQFF	TGTGCCAGCAGCCCGGGTGGCGGGCACTACAATGAGCAGTTCTTC
-	-	TRBJ1-2	TRBV6-1	12	CASKKGGDGYTF	TGTGCCAGCAAAAAAGGGGGGGACGGCTACACCTTC
-	-	TRBJ1-4	TRBV28	14	CASSFFPDEEKLFF	TGTGCCAGCAGTTTTTTCCCCGATGAGGAAAAACTGTTTTTT
TRBD2	-	TRBJ2-7	TRBV19	19	CASSGLAGGTTKPSYEQYF	TGTGCCAGTAGTGGGTTGGCGGGAGGAACGACTAAACCTTCCTACGAGCAGTACTTC
TRBD2	-	TRBJ2-7	TRBV27	14	CASSLQRGAGEQYF	TGTGCCAGCAGTTTACAGCGGGGGGCGGGGGAGCAGTACTTC
-	-	TRBJ2-3	TRBV6-5	14	CASSYARYTDTQYF	TGTGCCAGCAGTTACGCGCGTTACACAGATACGCAGTATTTT
-	-	TRBJ2-1	TRBV6-6	15	CASSEMDRKYNEQFF	TGTGCCAGCAGCGAAATGGACAGAAAGTACAATGAGCAGTTCTTC
-	few	TRBJ1-5	TRBV27	16	CASSSGTDNSNQPQHF	TGTGCCAGCAGTTCCGGGACCGATAATAGCAATCAGCCCCAGCATTTT
-	-	TRBJ2-7	TRBV10-2	14	CASTLTGEDAEQYF	TGCGCCAGTACGCTTACAGGGGAGGATGCCGAGCAGTACTTC
-	-	TRBJ2-1	TRBV14	15	CASSQDWGPYNEQFF	TGTGCCAGCAGCCAAGATTGGGGCCCATACAATGAGCAGTTCTTC
-	-	TRBJ2-1	TRBV7-9	15	CASSWKGSPYNEQFF	TGTGCCAGCAGCTGGAAGGGTAGTCCCTACAATGAGCAGTTCTTC
TRBD1	-	TRBJ1-1	TRBV19	13	CASSQGGVTEAFF	TGTGCCAGTAGTCAGGGGGGGGTAACTGAAGCTTTCTTT
TRBD1	-	TRBJ1-5	TRBV29-1	14	CSVVAGTGGQPQHF	TGCAGCGTTGTGGCCGGGACAGGAGGTCAGCCCCAGCATTTT